This is a list of T cell receptor beta chains from one sample in a study of identical twins. TCRdb passed the 5' RACE reads through MiXCR, listing each CDR3 protein once. Of some 710,000 distinct CDR3 sequences in the sample, over 5% were seen once. Sequenced material: naive T cells sorted from blood. The receptors derive from a young man in good health. Both conserved end residues are part of each CDR3. The D gene is left open where the match is weak. A row's size may be missing; if present it is once, few, many or a size class.

size	V	length	J	D	CDR3	DNA
few	TRBV15	15	TRBJ2-1	TRBD2	CATSSGLAGRYEQFF	TGTGCCACCAGCAGCGGACTAGCGGGAAGGTATGAGCAGTTCTTC
-	TRBV11-2	14	TRBJ2-5	-	CASSFPGLRETQYF	TGTGCCAGCAGCTTCCCGGGACTTCGGGAGACCCAGTACTTC
-	TRBV6-5	17	TRBJ1-5	-	CASSSLDGPLSNEPQHF	TGTGCCAGCAGTTCCCTCGACGGACCCCTCAGCAATGAGCCCCAGCATTTT
many	TRBV29-1	14	TRBJ2-1	-	CSVVAVESNDEQFF	TGCAGCGTTGTGGCAGTGGAGAGTAACGATGAGCAGTTCTTC
many	TRBV29-1	13	TRBJ2-2	TRBD1	CSAGTGDTGELFF	TGCAGCGCCGGGACAGGGGACACCGGGGAGCTGTTTTTT
few	TRBV12-3/TRBV12-4	17	TRBJ2-6	TRBD2	CASSLSGGASGANVLTF	TGTGCCAGCAGCCTGTCGGGAGGGGCTTCTGGGGCCAACGTCCTGACTTTC
many	TRBV24-1	14	TRBJ2-5	-	CATSEGAARGTQYF	TGTGCCACCAGTGAAGGGGCGGCCCGGGGGACCCAGTACTTC
many	TRBV29-1	13	TRBJ2-2	TRBD2	CSVASGNTGELFF	TGCAGCGTTGCTAGCGGTAACACCGGGGAGCTGTTTTTT
few	TRBV10-3	16	TRBJ2-1	TRBD2	CAISMTSGRYHNEQFF	TGTGCCATCAGTATGACTAGCGGGAGGTATCACAATGAGCAGTTCTTC
many	TRBV25-1	13	TRBJ2-2	-	CATGGRNTGELFF	TGTGCCACCGGGGGACGAAACACCGGGGAGCTGTTTTTT
many	TRBV9	14	TRBJ2-1	-	CASSVSGEYNEQFF	TGTGCCAGCAGCGTATCAGGGGAATACAATGAGCAGTTCTTC
many	TRBV12-3/TRBV12-4	15	TRBJ2-2	-	CASSFTGVFTGELFF	TGTGCCAGCAGTTTCACGGGAGTGTTCACCGGGGAGCTGTTTTTT
many	TRBV29-1	13	TRBJ1-1	-	CSVERGSPTEAFF	TGCAGCGTTGAACGAGGCTCCCCCACTGAAGCTTTCTTT
many	TRBV20-1	14	TRBJ2-7	-	CSALRPGATYEQYF	TGCAGTGCTTTACGGCCAGGGGCCACCTACGAGCAGTACTTC
-	TRBV6-1	15	TRBJ1-5	-	CASSVHREVVQPQHF	TGTGCCAGCAGTGTCCACAGGGAAGTTGTTCAGCCCCAGCATTTT
many	TRBV20-1	12	TRBJ1-5	-	CSARDYRRGQHF	TGCAGTGCTAGAGATTATCGCAGGGGCCAGCATTTT
many	TRBV6-1	15	TRBJ2-3	-	CASSTNGPSRDTQYF	TGTGCCAGCAGCACCAACGGTCCCTCCCGGGATACGCAGTATTTT
many	TRBV29-1	15	TRBJ2-1	TRBD2	CSVTIAGAGYNEQFF	TGCAGCGTTACGATAGCGGGAGCGGGCTACAATGAGCAGTTCTTC
few	TRBV7-9	15	TRBJ2-2	-	CASRWGTSGDGELFF	TGTGCCAGCAGATGGGGGACATCAGGAGACGGGGAGCTGTTTTTT
-	TRBV10-3	14	TRBJ2-5	TRBD2	CAISLAGVEETQYF	TGTGCCATCAGTCTAGCGGGAGTGGAAGAGACCCAGTACTTC
many	TRBV25-1	11	TRBJ1-1	-	CASRGGGEAFF	TGTGCCAGCAGGGGAGGGGGTGAAGCTTTCTTT